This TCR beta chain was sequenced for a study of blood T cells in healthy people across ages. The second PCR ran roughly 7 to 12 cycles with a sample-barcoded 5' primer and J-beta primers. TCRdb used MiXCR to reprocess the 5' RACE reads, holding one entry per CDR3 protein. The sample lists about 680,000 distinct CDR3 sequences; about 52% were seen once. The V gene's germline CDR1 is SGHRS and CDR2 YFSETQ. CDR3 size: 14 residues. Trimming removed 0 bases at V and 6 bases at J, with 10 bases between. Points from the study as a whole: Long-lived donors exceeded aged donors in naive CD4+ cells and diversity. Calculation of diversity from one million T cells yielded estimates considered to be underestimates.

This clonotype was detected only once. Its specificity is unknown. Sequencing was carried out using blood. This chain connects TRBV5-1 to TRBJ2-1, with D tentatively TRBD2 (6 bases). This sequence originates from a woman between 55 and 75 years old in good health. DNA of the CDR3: TGCGCCAGCAGCTTGGGAGAGCGGGCCAATGAGCAGTTCTTC. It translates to CASSLGERANEQFF. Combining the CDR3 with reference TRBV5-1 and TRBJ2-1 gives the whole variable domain KAGVTQTPRYLIKTRGQQVTLSCSPISGHRSVSWYQQTPGQGLQFLFEYFSETQRNKGNFPGRFSGRQFSNSRSEMNVSTLELGDSALYLCASSLGERANEQFFGPGTRLTVL.